This T cell receptor beta chain was documented in a study of T cell responses to AZD1222 COVID-19 vaccine. The table came from immunoSEQ multiplex PCR; TCRdb's copy has only in-frame clones and leaves some out. The data contain about 100,000 clones, 88% of them singletons. The material was peripheral blood, obtained on day 0 of AZD1222 vaccination. This sequence was found in an adult in good health.

CDR3 sequence (DNA): TGTGCCAGCAGTTCGGGACTAGCGGGGGACTACGAGCAGTACTTC. Translation: CASSSGLAGDYEQYF. The chain carries TRBV27 and TRBJ2-7, with 14 bases identical to TRBD2. Unmatched junction bases numbered 2, after V lost 4 bases and J lost 3 bases. Germline V gives CDR1 MNHEY, CDR2 SMNVEV (reference sequence). The length of the CDR3 is 15 residues.